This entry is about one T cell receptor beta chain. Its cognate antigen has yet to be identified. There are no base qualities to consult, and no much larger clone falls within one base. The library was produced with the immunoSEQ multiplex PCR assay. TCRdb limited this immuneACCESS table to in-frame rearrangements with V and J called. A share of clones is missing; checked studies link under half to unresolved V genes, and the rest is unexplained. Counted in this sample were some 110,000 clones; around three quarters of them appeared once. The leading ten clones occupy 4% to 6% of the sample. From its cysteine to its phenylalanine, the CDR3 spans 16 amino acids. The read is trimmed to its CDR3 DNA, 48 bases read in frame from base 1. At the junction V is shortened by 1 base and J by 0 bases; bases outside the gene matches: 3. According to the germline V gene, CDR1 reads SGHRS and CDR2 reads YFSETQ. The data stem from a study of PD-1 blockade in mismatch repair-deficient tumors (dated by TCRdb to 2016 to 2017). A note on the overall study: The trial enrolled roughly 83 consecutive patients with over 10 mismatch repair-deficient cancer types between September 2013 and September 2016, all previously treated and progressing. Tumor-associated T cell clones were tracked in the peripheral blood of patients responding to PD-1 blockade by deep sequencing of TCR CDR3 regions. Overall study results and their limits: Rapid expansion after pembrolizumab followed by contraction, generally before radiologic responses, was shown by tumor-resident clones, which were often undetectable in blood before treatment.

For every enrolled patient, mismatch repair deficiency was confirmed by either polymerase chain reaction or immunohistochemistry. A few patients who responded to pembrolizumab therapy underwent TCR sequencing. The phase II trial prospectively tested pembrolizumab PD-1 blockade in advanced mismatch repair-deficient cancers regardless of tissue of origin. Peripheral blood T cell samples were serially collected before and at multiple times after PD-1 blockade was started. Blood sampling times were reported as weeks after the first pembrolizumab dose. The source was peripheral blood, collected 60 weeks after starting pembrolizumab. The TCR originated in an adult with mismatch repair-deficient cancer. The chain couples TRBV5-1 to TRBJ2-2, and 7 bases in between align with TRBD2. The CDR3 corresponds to CASSLPSGPNTGELFF. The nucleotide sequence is TGCGCCAGCAGCTTGCCTAGCGGCCCGAACACCGGGGAGCTGTTTTTT.